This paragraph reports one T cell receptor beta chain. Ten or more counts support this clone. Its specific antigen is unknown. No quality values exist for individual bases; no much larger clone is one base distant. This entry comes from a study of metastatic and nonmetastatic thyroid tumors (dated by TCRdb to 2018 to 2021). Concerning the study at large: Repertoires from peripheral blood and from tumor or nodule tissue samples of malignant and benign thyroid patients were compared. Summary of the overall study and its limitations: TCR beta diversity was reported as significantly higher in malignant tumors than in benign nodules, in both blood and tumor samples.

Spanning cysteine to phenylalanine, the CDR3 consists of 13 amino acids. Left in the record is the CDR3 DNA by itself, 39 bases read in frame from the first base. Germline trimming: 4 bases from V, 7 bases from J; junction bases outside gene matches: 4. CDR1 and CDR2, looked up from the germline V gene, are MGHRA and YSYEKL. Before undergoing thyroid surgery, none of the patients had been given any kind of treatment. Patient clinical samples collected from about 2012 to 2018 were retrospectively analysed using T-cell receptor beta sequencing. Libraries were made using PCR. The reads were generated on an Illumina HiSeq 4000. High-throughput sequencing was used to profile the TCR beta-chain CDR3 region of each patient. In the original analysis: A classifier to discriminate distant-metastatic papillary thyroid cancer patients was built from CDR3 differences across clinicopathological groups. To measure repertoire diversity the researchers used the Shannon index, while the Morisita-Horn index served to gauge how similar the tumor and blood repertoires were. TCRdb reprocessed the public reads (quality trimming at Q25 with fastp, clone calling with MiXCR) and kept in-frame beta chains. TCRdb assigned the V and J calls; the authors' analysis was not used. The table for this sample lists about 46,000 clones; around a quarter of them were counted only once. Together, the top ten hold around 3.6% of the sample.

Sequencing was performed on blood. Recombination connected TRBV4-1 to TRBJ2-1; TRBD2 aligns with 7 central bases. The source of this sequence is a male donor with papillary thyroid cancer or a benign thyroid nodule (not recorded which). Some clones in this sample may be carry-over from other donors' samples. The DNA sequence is TGCGCCAGCAGCCGGGACTATTTAAATGAGCAGTTCTTC. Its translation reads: CASSRDYLNEQFF.